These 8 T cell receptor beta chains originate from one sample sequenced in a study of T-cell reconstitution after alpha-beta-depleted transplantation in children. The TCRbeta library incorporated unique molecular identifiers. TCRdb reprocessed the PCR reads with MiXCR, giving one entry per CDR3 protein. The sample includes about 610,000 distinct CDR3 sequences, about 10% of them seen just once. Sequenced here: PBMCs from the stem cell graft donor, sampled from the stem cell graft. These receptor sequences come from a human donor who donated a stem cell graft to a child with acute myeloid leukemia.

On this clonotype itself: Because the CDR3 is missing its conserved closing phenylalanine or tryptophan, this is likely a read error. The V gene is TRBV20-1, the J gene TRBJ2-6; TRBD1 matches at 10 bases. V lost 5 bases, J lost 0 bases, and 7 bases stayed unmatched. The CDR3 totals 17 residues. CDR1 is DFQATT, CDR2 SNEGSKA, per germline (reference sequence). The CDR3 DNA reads TGCAGTGCTCAGACAGGGGGCGCGACCTCTGGGGCCAACGTCCTGACTGTC. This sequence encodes CSAQTGGATSGANVLTV.

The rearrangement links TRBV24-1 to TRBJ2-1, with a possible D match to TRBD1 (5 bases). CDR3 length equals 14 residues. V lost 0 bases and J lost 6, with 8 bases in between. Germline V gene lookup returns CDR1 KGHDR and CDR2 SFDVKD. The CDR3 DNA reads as TGTGCCACCAGTGATTTGGGAAGGGGCAATGAGCAGTTCTTC. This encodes CATSDLGRGNEQFF.

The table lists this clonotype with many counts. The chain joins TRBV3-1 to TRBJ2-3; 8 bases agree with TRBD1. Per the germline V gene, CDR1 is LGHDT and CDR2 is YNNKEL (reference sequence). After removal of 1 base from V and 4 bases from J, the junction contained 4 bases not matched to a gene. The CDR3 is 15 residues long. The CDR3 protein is CASSQVYRGADTQYF. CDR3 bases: TGTGCCAGCAGCCAAGTTTACAGGGGGGCAGATACGCAGTATTTT.

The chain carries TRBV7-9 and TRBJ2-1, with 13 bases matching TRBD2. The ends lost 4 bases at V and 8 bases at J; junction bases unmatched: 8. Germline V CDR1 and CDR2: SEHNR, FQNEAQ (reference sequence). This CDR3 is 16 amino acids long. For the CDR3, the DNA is TGTGCCAGCAGCTCCGGACTAGCGGGAGCATGGGATGAGCAGTTCTTC. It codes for CASSSGLAGAWDEQFF.

CDR3 in amino acids: CASSYLGLAGEEQFF. DNA of the CDR3: TGTGCCAGCAGCTACCTGGGACTAGCGGGAGAAGAGCAGTTCTTC. The gene calls are TRBV7-2 and TRBJ2-1; TRBD2 agrees at 14 bases. This CDR3 has 15 residues. The V gene's germline CDR1 is SGHTA and CDR2 FQGNSA. V trimming: 4 bases; J trimming: 10 bases; junction bases outside the gene matches: 6.

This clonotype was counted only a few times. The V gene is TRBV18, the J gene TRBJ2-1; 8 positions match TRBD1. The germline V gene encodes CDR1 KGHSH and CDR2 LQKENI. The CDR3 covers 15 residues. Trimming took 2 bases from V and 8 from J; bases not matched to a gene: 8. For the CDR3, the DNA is TGTGCCAGCTCACCATACAGGGGGACGGGAGATGAGCAGTTCTTC. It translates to CASSPYRGTGDEQFF.

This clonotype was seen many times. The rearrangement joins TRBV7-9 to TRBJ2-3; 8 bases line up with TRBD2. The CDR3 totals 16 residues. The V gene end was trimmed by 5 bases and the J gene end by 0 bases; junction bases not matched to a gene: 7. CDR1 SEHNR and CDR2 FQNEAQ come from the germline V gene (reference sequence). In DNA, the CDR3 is TGTGCCAGCAGCGGCGGGGGGCCAGCGAGCACAGATACGCAGTATTTT. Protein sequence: CASSGGGPASTDTQYF.

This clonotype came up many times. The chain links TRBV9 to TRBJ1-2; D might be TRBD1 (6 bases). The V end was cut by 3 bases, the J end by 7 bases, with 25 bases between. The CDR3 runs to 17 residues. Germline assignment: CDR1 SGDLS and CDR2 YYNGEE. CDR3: CASSGNTNRQVLSGYTF. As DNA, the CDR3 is TGTGCCAGCAGCGGAAATACTAACCGACAGGTTCTTAGTGGCTACACCTTC.